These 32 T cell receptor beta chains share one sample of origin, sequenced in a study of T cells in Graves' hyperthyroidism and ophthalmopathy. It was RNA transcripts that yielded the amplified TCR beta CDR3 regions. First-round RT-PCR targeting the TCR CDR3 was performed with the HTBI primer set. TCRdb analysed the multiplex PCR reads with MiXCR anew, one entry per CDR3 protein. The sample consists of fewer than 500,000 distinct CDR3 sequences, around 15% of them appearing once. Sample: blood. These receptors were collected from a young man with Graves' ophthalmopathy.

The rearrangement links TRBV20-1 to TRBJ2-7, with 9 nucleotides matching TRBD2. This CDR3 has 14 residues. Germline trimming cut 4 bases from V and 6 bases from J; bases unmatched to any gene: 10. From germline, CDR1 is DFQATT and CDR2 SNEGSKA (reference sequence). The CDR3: CSANFPGLAVEQYF. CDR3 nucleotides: TGCAGTGCTAACTTTCCGGGACTAGCAGTCGAGCAGTACTTC.

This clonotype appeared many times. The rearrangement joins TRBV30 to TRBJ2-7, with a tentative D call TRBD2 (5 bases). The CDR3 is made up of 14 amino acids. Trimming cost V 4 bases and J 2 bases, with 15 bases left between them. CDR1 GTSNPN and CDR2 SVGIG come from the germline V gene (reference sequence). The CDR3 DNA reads TGTGCCTGGATGGTTGAGGGCTTTACCTACGAGCAGTACTTC. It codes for CAWMVEGFTYEQYF.

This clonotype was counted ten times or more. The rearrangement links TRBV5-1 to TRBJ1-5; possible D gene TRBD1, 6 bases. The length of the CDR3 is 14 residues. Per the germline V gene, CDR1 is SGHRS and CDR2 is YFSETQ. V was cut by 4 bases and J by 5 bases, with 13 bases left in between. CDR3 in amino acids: CASSATGLDQPQHF. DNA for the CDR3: TGCGCCAGCAGCGCTACAGGGTTGGATCAGCCCCAGCATTTT.

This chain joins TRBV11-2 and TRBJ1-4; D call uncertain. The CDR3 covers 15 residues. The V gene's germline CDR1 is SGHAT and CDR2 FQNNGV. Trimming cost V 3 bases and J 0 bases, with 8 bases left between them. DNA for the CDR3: TGTGCCAGCAGCTTCCAGAGCTCAACTAATGAAAAACTGTTTTTT. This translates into CASSFQSSTNEKLFF.

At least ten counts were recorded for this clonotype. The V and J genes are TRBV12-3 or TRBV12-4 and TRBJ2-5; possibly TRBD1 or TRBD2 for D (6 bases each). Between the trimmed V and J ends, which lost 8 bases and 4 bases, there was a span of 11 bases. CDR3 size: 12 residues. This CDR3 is CASARGRETQYF. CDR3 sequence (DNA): TGTGCCAGCGCCCGGGGGCGAGAGACCCAGTACTTC.

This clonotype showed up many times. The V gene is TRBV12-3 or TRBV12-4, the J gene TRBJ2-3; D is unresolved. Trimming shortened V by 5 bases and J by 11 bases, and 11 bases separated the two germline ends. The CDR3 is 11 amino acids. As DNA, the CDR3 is TGTGCCAGCAGTGTAGAATCGGGGCAGTATTTT. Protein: CASSVESGQYF.

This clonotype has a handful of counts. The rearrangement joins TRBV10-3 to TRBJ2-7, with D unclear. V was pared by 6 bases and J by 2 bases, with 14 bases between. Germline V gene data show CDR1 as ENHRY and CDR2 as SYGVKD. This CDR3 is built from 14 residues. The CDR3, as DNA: TGTGCCATCAGCCTCTCCACCGGTACCTACGAGCAGTACTTC. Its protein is CAISLSTGTYEQYF.

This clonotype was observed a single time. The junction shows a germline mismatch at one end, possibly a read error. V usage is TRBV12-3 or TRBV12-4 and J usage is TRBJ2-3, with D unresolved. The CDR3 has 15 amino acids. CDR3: CASSPDSTSHPFPFF. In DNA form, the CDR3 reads TGTGCCAGCAGTCCCGACTCGACTTCTCATCCCTTTCCTTTTTTT.

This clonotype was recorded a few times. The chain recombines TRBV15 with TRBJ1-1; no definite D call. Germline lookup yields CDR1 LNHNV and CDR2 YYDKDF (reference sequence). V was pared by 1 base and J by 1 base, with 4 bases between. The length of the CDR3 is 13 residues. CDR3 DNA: TGTGCCACCAGCAGAGTGGCGAACACTGAAGCTTTCTTT. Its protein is CATSRVANTEAFF.

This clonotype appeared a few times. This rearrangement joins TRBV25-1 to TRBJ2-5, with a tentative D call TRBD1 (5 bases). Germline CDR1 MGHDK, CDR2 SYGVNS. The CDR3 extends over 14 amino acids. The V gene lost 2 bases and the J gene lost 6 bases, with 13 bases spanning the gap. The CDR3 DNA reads TGTGCCAGCAGTGAACCAGGGTCTTCGCAGACCCAGTACTTC. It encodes CASSEPGSSQTQYF.

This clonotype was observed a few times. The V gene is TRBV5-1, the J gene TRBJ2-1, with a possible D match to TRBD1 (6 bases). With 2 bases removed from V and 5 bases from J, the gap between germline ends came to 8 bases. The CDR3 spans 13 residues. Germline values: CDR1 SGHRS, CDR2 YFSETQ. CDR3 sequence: CASSLAGDNEQFF. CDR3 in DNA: TGCGCCAGCAGCTTAGCAGGGGACAATGAGCAGTTCTTC.

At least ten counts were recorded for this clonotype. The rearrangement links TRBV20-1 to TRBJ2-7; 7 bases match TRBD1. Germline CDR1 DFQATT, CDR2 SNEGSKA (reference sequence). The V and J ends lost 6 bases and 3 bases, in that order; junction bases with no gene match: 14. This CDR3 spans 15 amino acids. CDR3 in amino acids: CSARTRTGDYYEQYF. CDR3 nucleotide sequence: TGCAGTGCACGGACCCGGACAGGTGATTACTACGAGCAGTACTTC.

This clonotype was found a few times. The CDR3, as DNA: TGTGCCAGCAGCTTGGTCTTTGCGGGGGGGCAAAACAATGAGCAGTTCTTC. Amino acid sequence: CASSLVFAGGQNNEQFF. This sequence joins TRBV5-6 and TRBJ2-1; TRBD2 agrees at 9 bases. Trimming took 0 bases from V and 5 from J; bases not matched to a gene: 9. In germline, CDR1 is SGHDT, CDR2 YYEEEE. The CDR3 has 17 residues.

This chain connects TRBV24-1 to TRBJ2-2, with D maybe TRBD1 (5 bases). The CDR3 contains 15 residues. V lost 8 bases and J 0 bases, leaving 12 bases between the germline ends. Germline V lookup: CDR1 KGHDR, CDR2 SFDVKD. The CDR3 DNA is TGTGCCACCATGGGGCCGGACGCGAACACCGGGGAGCTGTTTTTT. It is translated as CATMGPDANTGELFF.

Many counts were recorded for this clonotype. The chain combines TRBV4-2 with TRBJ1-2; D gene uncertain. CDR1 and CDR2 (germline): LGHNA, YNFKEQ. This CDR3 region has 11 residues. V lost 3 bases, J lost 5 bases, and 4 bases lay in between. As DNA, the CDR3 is TGTGCCAGCAGCCATGAGTATGGCTACACCTTC. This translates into CASSHEYGYTF.

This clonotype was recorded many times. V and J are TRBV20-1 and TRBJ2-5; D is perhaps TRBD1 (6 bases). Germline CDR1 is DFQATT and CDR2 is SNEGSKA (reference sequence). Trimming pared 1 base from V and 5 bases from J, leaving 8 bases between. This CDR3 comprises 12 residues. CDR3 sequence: CSARGGQETQYF. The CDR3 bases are TGCAGTGCTAGAGGGGGGCAGGAGACCCAGTACTTC.

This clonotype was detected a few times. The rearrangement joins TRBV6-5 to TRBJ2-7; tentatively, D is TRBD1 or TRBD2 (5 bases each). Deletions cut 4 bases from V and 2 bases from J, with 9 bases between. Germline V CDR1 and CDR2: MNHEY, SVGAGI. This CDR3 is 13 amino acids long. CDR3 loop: CASSWDQTYEQYF. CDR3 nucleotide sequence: TGTGCCAGCAGTTGGGACCAAACCTACGAGCAGTACTTC.

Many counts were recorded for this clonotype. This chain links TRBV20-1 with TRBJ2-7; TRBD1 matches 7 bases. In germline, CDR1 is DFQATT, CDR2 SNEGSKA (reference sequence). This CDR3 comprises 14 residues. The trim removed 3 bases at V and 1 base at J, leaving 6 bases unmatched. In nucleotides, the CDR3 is TGCAGTGCTAGGATTACAGGGGAATCCTACGAGCAGTACTTC. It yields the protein CSARITGESYEQYF.

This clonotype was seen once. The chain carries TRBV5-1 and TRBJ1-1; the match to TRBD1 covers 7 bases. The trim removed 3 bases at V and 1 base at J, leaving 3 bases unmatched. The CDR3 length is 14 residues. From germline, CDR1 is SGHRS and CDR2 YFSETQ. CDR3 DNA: TGCGCCAGCAGCTCAGGGGGTTCGAACACTGAAGCTTTCTTT. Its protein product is CASSSGGSNTEAFF.

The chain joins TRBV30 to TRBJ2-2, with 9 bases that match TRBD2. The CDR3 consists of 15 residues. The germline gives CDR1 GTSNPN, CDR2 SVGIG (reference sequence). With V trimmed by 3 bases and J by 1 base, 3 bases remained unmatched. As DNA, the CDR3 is TGTGCCTGGAGAAAGACTAGCGGGAACACCGGGGAGCTGTTTTTT. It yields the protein CAWRKTSGNTGELFF.

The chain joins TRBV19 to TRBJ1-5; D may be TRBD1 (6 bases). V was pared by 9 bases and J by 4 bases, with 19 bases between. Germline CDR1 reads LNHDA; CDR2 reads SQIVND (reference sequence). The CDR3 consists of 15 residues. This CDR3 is CASMRTDQGNQPQHF. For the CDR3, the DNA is TGTGCCAGCATGAGGACAGATCAAGGAAATCAGCCCCAGCATTTT.

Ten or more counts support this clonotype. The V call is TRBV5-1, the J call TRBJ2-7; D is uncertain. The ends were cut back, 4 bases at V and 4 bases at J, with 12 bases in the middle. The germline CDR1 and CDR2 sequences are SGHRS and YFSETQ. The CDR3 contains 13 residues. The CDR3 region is CASSPEETYEQYF. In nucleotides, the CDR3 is TGCGCCAGCAGCCCGGAAGAGACTTACGAGCAGTACTTC.

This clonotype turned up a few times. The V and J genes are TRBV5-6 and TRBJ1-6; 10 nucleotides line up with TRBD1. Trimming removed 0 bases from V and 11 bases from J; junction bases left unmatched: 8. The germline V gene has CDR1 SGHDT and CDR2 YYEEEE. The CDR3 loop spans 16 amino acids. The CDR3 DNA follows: TGTGCCAGCAGCTTGGAGGGACAGGGGTTCGTGACACCCCTCCACTTT. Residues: CASSLEGQGFVTPLHF.

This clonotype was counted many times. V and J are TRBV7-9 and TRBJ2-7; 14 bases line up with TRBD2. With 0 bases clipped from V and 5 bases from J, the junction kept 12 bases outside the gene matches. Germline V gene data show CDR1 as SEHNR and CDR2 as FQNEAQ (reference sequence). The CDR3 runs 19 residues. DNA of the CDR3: TGTGCCAGCAGCTTAGCGGCGGGACTAGCGGGAGAAGGTGTGAACGAGCAGTACTTC. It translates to CASSLAAGLAGEGVNEQYF.

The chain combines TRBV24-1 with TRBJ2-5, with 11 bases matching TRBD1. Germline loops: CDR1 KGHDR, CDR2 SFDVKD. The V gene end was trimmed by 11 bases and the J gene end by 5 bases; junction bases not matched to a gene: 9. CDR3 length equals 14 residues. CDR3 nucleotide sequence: TGTGCCAGACCGGGACAGGGGGTGGGGGAGACCCAGTACTTC. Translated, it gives CARPGQGVGETQYF.

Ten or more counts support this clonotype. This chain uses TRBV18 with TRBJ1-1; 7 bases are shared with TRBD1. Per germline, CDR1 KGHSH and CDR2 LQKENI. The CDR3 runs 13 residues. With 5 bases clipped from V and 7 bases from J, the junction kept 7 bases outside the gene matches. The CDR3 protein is CASSTSDRNEAFF. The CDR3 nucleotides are TGTGCCAGCTCAACTTCGGACAGGAATGAAGCTTTCTTT.

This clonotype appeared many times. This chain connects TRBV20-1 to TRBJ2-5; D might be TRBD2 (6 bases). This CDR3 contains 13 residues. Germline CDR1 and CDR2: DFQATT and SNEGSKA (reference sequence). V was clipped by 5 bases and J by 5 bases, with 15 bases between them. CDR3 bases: TGCAGTGCTTTAGCGGAGGACGAGGAGACCCAGTACTTC. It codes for CSALAEDEETQYF.

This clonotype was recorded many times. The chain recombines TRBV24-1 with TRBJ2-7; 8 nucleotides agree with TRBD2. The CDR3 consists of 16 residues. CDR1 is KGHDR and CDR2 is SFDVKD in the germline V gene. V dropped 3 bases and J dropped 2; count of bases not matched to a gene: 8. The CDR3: CATSDRTGTSTYEQYF. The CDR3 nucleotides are TGTGCCACCAGTGATCGAACCGGGACTAGTACCTACGAGCAGTACTTC.

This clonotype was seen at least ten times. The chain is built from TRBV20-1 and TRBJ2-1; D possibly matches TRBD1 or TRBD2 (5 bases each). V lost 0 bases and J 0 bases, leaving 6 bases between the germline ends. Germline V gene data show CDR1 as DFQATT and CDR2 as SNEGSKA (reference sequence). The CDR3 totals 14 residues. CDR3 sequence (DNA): TGCAGTGCTAGAGAAGGGACCTCCTACAATGAGCAGTTCTTC. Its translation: CSAREGTSYNEQFF.

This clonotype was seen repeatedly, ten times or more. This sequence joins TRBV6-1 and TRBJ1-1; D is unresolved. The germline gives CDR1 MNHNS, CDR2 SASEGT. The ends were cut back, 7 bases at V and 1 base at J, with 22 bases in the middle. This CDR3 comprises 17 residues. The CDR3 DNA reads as TGTGCCAGCATCCCCACGTCATGGGGTGAATGGAACACTGAAGCTTTCTTT. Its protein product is CASIPTSWGEWNTEAFF.

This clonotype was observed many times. The CDR3 sequence is CSAPTDYNEQFF. In DNA, the CDR3 is TGCAGTGCTCCGACGGACTACAATGAGCAGTTCTTC. The V gene is TRBV20-1, the J gene TRBJ2-1; the D is unclear. The CDR3 is 12 residues long. Germline CDR1 DFQATT, CDR2 SNEGSKA (reference sequence). The V end lost 5 bases, the J end lost 3 bases, and 8 bases lay between the germline ends.

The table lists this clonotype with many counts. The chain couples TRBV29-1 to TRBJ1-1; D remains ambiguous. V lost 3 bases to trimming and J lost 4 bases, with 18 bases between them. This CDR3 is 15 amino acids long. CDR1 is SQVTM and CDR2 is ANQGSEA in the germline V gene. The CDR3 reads CSVESLPDRATEAFF. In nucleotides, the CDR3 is TGCAGCGTTGAGTCTCTTCCGGACCGGGCCACTGAAGCTTTCTTT.